A single sample gave rise to the 5 T cell receptor beta chains below, sequenced in a study of early T cells in non-severe SARS-CoV-2 infection. Each CDR3 protein is one row after TCRdb ran MiXCR on the 5' RACE reads. The repertoire holds over 35,000 distinct CDR3 sequences, with about 6% as singletons. The sample here was whole blood, taken at baseline. These receptors originate from an adult who was a healthcare worker with PCR-confirmed SARS-CoV-2 infection or an uninfected control (not recorded which).

In its sample, this clonotype was seen a few times. The chain links TRBV2 to TRBJ2-2; a possible D gene is TRBD1 (6 bases). Germline CDR1 and CDR2: SNHLY and FYNNEI. V was pared by 3 bases and J by 5 bases, with 16 bases between. This CDR3 comprises 16 residues. CDR3 bases: TGTGCCAGCAGTGATCAAATAGTCAGGGGTACCGGGGAGCTGTTTTTT. Encoded protein: CASSDQIVRGTGELFF.

This clonotype has a handful of counts. J is TRBJ2-5 and V is TRBV6-6, with 9 bases identical to TRBD2. The CDR3 consists of 15 residues. CDR1 and CDR2 from the germline V gene are MNHNY and SVGAGI (reference sequence). V gave up 2 bases and J gave up 2 bases; unmatched junction bases: 3. Written as DNA, the CDR3 is TGTGCCAGCAGTTACGCTGCGGGGGGGCAAGAGACCCAGTACTTC. Translation gives CASSYAAGGQETQYF.

This clonotype was seen a handful of times. The chain combines TRBV20-1 with TRBJ1-3; D is perhaps TRBD1 (6 bases). From germline, CDR1 is DFQATT and CDR2 SNEGSKA (reference sequence). V shed 5 bases and J shed 4 bases, with 18 bases lying between them. The CDR3 totals 15 residues. CDR3 nucleotides: TGCAGTGCTCGCACTATGGGGGGGGCAGGAAACACCATATATTTT. Its translation: CSARTMGGAGNTIYF.

This clonotype was found many times. This rearrangement joins TRBV9 to TRBJ1-1; D might be TRBD1 (5 bases). Germline loops: CDR1 SGDLS, CDR2 YYNGEE. There are 14 residues in the CDR3. The V end was cut by 4 bases, the J end by 3 bases, with 13 bases between. The CDR3 sequence is CASSPPPRDTEAFF. DNA of the CDR3: TGTGCCAGCAGCCCACCCCCCAGGGACACTGAAGCTTTCTTT.

This clonotype appeared many times. The chain uses TRBV6-5 and TRBJ1-5, with TRBD1 matching over 7 bases. Unmatched junction bases numbered 4, after V lost 3 bases and J lost 5 bases. CDR3 length: 14 amino acids. Germline V CDR1 and CDR2: MNHEY, SVGAGI. The CDR3 nucleotides read TGTGCCAGCAGTTATGACAGGGAAGATCAGCCCCAGCATTTT. This gives the protein CASSYDREDQPQHF.